The 6 T cell receptor beta chains given below trace back to one sample, sequenced in a study of T cell responses to AZD1222 COVID-19 vaccine (dated by TCRdb to the early 2020s). Library preparation employed the immunoSEQ multiplex PCR assay. TCRdb obtained this table from immuneACCESS and retained in-frame rearrangements with V and J assigned. These tables miss some clones; where compared with another copy, unresolved V genes account for less than half of the shortfall, and the remainder is unexplained. This sample has 80,000 to 95,000 clones in its table, and about 90% of those were observed once. The ten largest account for 6.9% of the sample. Interpreted using the paper, the time point label stands for: about 28 days (+/-7) after the second vaccine dose. The sample was peripheral blood, taken 28 days after the second AZD1222 dose. The source is an adult who received the AZD1222 COVID-19 vaccine.

This chain connects TRBV6-5 to TRBJ1-2; a weak D match, TRBD1 (5 bases). This CDR3 is 13 amino acids long. Germline V CDR1 and CDR2: MNHEY, SVGAGI. Deletions cut 11 bases from V and 2 bases from J, with 15 bases between. The DNA for the CDR3 is TGTGCCGCGACGTATGGGGACAACTATGGCTACACCTTC. Amino acids: CAATYGDNYGYTF.

This chain links TRBV12-3 or TRBV12-4 with TRBJ1-2, with a weak D call TRBD1 (6 bases). Trimming shortened V by 6 bases and J by 4 bases, and 12 bases separated the two germline ends. The CDR3 consists of 13 residues. The CDR3, as DNA: TGTGCCAGCAGATTCGGGACAATCTATGGCTACACCTTC. Protein sequence: CASRFGTIYGYTF.

The rearrangement links TRBV28 to TRBJ1-2, with D perhaps matching TRBD1 (5 bases). CDR1 and CDR2 from the germline V gene are MDHEN and SYDVKM. Trimming removed 2 bases at V and 8 bases at J, with 9 bases between. The CDR3 runs to 12 residues. CDR3 bases: TGTGCCAGCAGTTTAAGAAGGGGCGGCTACACCTTC. Protein: CASSLRRGGYTF.

The gene calls are TRBV6-1 and TRBJ1-1; 11 positions agree with TRBD1. The germline CDR1 and CDR2 sequences are MNHNS and SASEGT. CDR3 length: 14 amino acids. After removal of 7 bases from V and 4 bases from J, the junction contained 5 bases not matched to a gene. The CDR3 region has the DNA TGTGCCAGCACCCCGGACAGGGGGCGCACTGAAGCTTTCTTT. Translating gives CASTPDRGRTEAFF.

CDR3 amino acids: CASSFSGGLGETQYF. CDR3 in DNA: TGTGCCAGCAGCTTCTCAGGGGGCTTGGGGGAGACCCAGTACTTC. This chain links TRBV13 with TRBJ2-5; the match to TRBD1 covers 8 bases. The J segment lost 5 bases and the V segment lost 3 bases, leaving 8 bases of the junction unmatched. Germline CDR1 PRHDT, CDR2 FYEKMQ (reference sequence). The CDR3 covers 15 residues.

The rearrangement joins TRBV6-5 to TRBJ2-5; 12 bases fit TRBD2. The V and J ends lost 2 bases and 5 bases, in that order; junction bases with no gene match: 6. Germline V gene lookup returns CDR1 MNHEY and CDR2 SVGAGI. The CDR3 contains 16 residues. This CDR3 is CASSYQLAGGVETQYF. In DNA, the CDR3 is TGTGCCAGCAGTTACCAACTAGCGGGAGGAGTGGAGACCCAGTACTTC.